The 15 T cell receptor beta chains below all came from one sample that was sequenced in a study of CD8 T cell repertoires and HIV-1 epitope variants. Produced via immunoSEQ multiplex PCR; TCRdb's table is partial and in-frame only. The repertoire holds around 1,100 clones, with about three fifths as singletons. Antigen specificity for these receptors is unknown. Material for sequencing was cultured CD8+ T cells derived from PBMCs. Receptors originate from a male donor with HIV.

The rearrangement links TRBV6-5 to TRBJ1-5; the D is unclear. Germline values: CDR1 MNHEY, CDR2 SVGAGI. The V gene lost 7 bases and the J gene lost 5 bases, with 12 bases spanning the gap. This CDR3 has 13 residues. The CDR3 DNA sequence: TGTGCCAGCACCCAAGGGTCCCATCAGCCCCAGCATTTT. Protein: CASTQGSHQPQHF.

The chain employs TRBV15 and TRBJ2-7; perhaps D is TRBD1 or TRBD2 (5 bases each). V shed 0 bases and J shed 6 bases, with 18 bases lying between them. The CDR3 length is 16 residues. Looked up from germline, CDR1 is LNHNV and CDR2 is YYDKDF (reference sequence). The CDR3 nucleotides read TGTGCCACCAGCAGAGAAGTGATCGGGACGGGAAGCGAGCAGTACTTC. Its protein is CATSREVIGTGSEQYF.

The chain combines TRBV29-1 with TRBJ2-5; either TRBD1 or TRBD2 may supply D (5 bases each). The CDR3 spans 13 residues. Germline CDR1 and CDR2: SQVTM and ANQGSEA. V lost 4 bases and J lost 5, with 14 bases in between. The CDR3 sequence is CSVGDGRRETQYF. The CDR3, as DNA: TGCAGCGTTGGGGACGGAAGAAGGGAGACCCAGTACTTC.

This rearrangement joins TRBV27 to TRBJ1-1; D is unclear. Germline CDR1 is MNHEY and CDR2 is SMNVEV (reference sequence). This CDR3 is built from 13 residues. V lost 6 bases, J lost 5 bases, and 13 bases lay in between. For the CDR3, the DNA is TGTGCCAGCAGCCTGCTAGAAAGGACTGAAGCTTTCTTT. Protein: CASSLLERTEAFF.

The chain combines TRBV5-4 with TRBJ2-1, with a weak D call TRBD1 (5 bases). CDR3 length equals 14 residues. Germline lookup yields CDR1 SGHNT and CDR2 YYREEE (reference sequence). Trimming pared 0 bases from V and 6 bases from J, leaving 10 bases between. The CDR3 loop is CASSLGDSLNEQFF. The DNA of the CDR3 is TGTGCCAGCAGCTTGGGAGACAGCCTCAATGAGCAGTTCTTC.

The chain joins TRBV5-6 to TRBJ2-7, with a weak D call TRBD2 (6 bases). The germline V gene encodes CDR1 SGHDT and CDR2 YYEEEE. This CDR3 is 15 amino acids long. V was pared by 4 bases and J by 0 bases, with 14 bases between. DNA of the CDR3: TGTGCCAGCAGCGGAGGCGGGACGACCTCCTACGAGCAGTACTTC. Amino acid sequence: CASSGGGTTSYEQYF.

The chain links TRBV28 to TRBJ2-1; 10 bases agree with TRBD1. From germline, CDR1 is MDHEN and CDR2 SYDVKM. The CDR3 is made up of 16 amino acids. V lost 5 bases and J lost 1; bases outside the gene matches: 5. The CDR3 DNA reads TGTGCCAGCAGTACCTGGGACAGGGGATCCTACAATGAGCAGTTCTTC. Translation gives CASSTWDRGSYNEQFF.

The rearrangement uses TRBV27 and TRBJ2-7, with D maybe TRBD1 (5 bases). V was cut by 1 base and J by 0 bases, with 10 bases left in between. The CDR3 has 15 residues. Per the germline V gene, CDR1 is MNHEY and CDR2 is SMNVEV (reference sequence). The CDR3 here is CASSLLAGSSYEQYF. As DNA, the CDR3 is TGTGCCAGCAGTTTATTGGCAGGGTCCTCCTACGAGCAGTACTTC.

This clone was counted between two and nine times. J is TRBJ2-1 and V is TRBV13; D gene ambiguous. Germline-derived CDR1 and CDR2 are PRHDT and FYEKMQ (reference sequence). V lost 5 bases and J lost 6, with 17 bases in between. The CDR3 consists of 15 residues. The CDR3 coding sequence is TGTGCCAGCAGCGCCCCTACGCGCACTCGCAATGAGCAGTTCTTC. Translating gives CASSAPTRTRNEQFF.

This chain joins TRBV4-1 and TRBJ2-7; 8 nucleotides agree with TRBD1. Germline values: CDR1 MGHRA, CDR2 YSYEKL. V shed 1 base and J 1 base; nucleotides not matched to a gene: 15. The CDR3 is 19 residues long. The CDR3 protein is CASSQVGGRDRYRSYEQYF. For the CDR3, the DNA is TGCGCCAGCAGCCAAGTCGGAGGCAGGGACAGGTATCGGTCCTACGAGCAGTACTTC.

V and J are TRBV9 and TRBJ2-1; D possibly corresponds to TRBD2 (5 bases). Germline assignment: CDR1 SGDLS and CDR2 YYNGEE. Trimming took 0 bases from V and 3 from J, leaving 7 bases between them. This CDR3 region has 14 residues. CDR3 amino acids: CASSVAGSYNEQFF. The CDR3 DNA follows: TGTGCCAGCAGCGTAGCGGGGAGCTACAATGAGCAGTTCTTC.

V and J are TRBV19 and TRBJ2-1; 8 nucleotides agree with TRBD1. CDR3 size: 17 residues. Germline trimming cut 7 bases from V and 2 bases from J; bases unmatched to any gene: 13. Germline V gene lookup returns CDR1 LNHDA and CDR2 SQIVND (reference sequence). CDR3 sequence (DNA): TGTGCCAGTACCCCCGAAATGACAGGGGTCACCTACAATGAGCAGTTCTTC. Amino acid sequence: CASTPEMTGVTYNEQFF.

This clone is classed as hyperexpanded. This chain joins TRBV27 and TRBJ2-7; D ambiguous. The germline CDR1 and CDR2 sequences are MNHEY and SMNVEV (reference sequence). This CDR3 is 14 amino acids long. V was trimmed by 4 bases and J by 2 bases, leaving 12 bases between them. The CDR3 DNA follows: TGTGCCAGCAGTTCAGATGTCTCGGCCTACGAGCAGTACTTC. Protein product: CASSSDVSAYEQYF.

The gene calls are TRBV27 and TRBJ1-2, with 12 positions matching TRBD1. V gave up 3 bases and J gave up 10 bases; unmatched junction bases: 6. The CDR3 has 14 amino acids. The germline V gene has CDR1 MNHEY and CDR2 SMNVEV (reference sequence). This CDR3 reads CASSFGDRGRAYTF. In nucleotides, the CDR3 is TGTGCCAGCAGTTTTGGGGACAGGGGGCGAGCCTACACCTTC.

In its sample, this clone is large. The rearrangement links TRBV15 to TRBJ2-5; D is undetermined. V lost 0 bases and J 4 bases, leaving 6 bases between the germline ends. Per the germline V gene, CDR1 is LNHNV and CDR2 is YYDKDF (reference sequence). This CDR3 contains 13 residues. The CDR3 protein is CATSRDRRETQYF. CDR3 DNA: TGTGCCACCAGCAGAGATCGGAGAGAGACCCAGTACTTC.